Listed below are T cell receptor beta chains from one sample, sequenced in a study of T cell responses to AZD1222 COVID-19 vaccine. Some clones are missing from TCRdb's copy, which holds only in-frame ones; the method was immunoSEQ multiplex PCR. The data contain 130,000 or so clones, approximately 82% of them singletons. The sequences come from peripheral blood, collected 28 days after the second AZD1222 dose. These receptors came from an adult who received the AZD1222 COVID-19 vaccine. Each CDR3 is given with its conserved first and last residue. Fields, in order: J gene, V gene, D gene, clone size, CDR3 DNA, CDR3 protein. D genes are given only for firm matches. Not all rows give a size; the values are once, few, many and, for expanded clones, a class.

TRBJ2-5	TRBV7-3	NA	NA	TGTGCCAGCAGCCGGGGGTCCCAAGAGACCCAGTACTTC	CASSRGSQETQYF
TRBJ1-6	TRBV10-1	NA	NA	TGCGCCAGCAGTGAAGGATCTAATAATTCACCCCTCCACTTT	CASSEGSNNSPLHF
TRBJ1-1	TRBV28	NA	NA	TGTGCCAGCAGTGTGATTGGGGGGGGCACTGAAGCTTTCTTT	CASSVIGGGTEAFF
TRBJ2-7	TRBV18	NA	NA	TGTGCCAGCTCACCACCGGCAGGGGCCTCCTACGAGCAGTACTTC	CASSPPAGASYEQYF
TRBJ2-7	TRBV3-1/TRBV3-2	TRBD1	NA	TGTGCCAGCAGCCAAACCGGGACAGGGGTAAGCGAGCAGTACTTC	CASSQTGTGVSEQYF
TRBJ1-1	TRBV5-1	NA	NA	TGCGCCAGCAGCTTGGCCCAGGGGCTGAACACTGAAGCTTTCTTT	CASSLAQGLNTEAFF
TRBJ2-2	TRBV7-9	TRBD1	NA	TGTGCCAGCAGCTCCGGGACAGCGAACACCGGGGAGCTGTTTTTT	CASSSGTANTGELFF
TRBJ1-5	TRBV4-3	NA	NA	TGCGCCAGCAGCCAAGACTGGGCCAGAAATCAGCCCCAGCATTTT	CASSQDWARNQPQHF
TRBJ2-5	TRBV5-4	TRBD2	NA	TGTGCCAGCAGCGCGAGAAGACTAGCGTCGCAAGAGACCCAGTACTTC	CASSARRLASQETQYF
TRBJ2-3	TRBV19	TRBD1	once	TGTGCCAGTAGTACGGGGACAGGGAGCACAGATACGCAGTATTTT	CASSTGTGSTDTQYF
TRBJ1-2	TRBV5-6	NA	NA	TGTGCCAGCAGCTTGGGTGAATATGGCTACACCTTC	CASSLGEYGYTF
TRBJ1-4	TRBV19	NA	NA	TGTGCCAGTGTCGAGAAAGGAGGAAGCGAAAAACTGTTTTTT	CASVEKGGSEKLFF
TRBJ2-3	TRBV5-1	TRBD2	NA	TGCGCCAGCAGCTCACCACCGGGACTAGCGGGGGGACCTAGCACAGATACGCAGTATTTT	CASSSPPGLAGGPSTDTQYF
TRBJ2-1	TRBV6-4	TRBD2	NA	TGTGCCAGCAGCGTACTAGCGGGGGATAGGAATGAGCAGTTCTTC	CASSVLAGDRNEQFF
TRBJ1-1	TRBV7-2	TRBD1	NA	TGTGCCAGCAGCCAATGGACAGGGGGGGTGACTGAAGCTTTCTTT	CASSQWTGGVTEAFF
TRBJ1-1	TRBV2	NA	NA	TGTGCCAGCAGTCGGACATATTTGAACACTGAAGCTTTCTTT	CASSRTYLNTEAFF
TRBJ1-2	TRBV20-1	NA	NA	TGCAGTGCTAGTGCCAAAGCCTATGGCTACACCTTC	CSASAKAYGYTF
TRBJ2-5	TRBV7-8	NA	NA	TGTGCCAGCAGCCTAGGAGCGGATCAAGAGACCCAGTACTTC	CASSLGADQETQYF
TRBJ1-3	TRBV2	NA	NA	TGTGCCAGCACCTCCTCGGTCGCCGGAAACACCATATATTTT	CASTSSVAGNTIYF
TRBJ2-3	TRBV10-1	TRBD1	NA	TGCGCCAGCAGCACGGACAGGGGATCGGATACGCAGTATTTT	CASSTDRGSDTQYF
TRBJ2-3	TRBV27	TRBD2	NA	TGTGCCAGCAGTTTAGGGGTGGGACTAGGGGCAGATACGCAGTATTTT	CASSLGVGLGADTQYF
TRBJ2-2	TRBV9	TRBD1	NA	TGTGCCAGCACCCCGGGACAGGGCCTAGCTAGCTCCGGGGAGCTGTTTTTT	CASTPGQGLASSGELFF
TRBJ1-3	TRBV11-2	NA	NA	TGTGCCAGCAGCTTAGGAACTAGCTCTGGAAACACCATATATTTT	CASSLGTSSGNTIYF
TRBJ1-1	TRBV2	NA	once	TGTGCCAGCATGGGGACGGGGACTGAAGCTTTCTTT	CASMGTGTEAFF
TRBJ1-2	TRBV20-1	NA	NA	TGCAGTGCTAGCATCAAGGGGGGTTACACCTTC	CSASIKGGYTF
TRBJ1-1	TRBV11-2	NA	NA	TGTGCCAGCAGCTTAGATCAGGTGGGGGGATTGAGGGCTTTCTTT	CASSLDQVGGLRAFF
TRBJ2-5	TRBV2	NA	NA	TGTGCCGGGGAGGACAGTCTAAAGGGGGAGACCCAGTACTTC	CAGEDSLKGETQYF
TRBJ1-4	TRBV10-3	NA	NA	TGTGCCATCAGGTCGGAGGTCGGGAATGAAAAACTGTTTTTT	CAIRSEVGNEKLFF
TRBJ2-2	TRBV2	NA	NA	TGTGCCAGCAGAAGTGGGGGAGAACGATACACCGGGGAGCTGTTTTTT	CASRSGGERYTGELFF
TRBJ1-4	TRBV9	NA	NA	TGTGCCAGCAGCGTCGGGATCTCCAATGAAAAACTGTTTTTT	CASSVGISNEKLFF
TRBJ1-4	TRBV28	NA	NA	TGTGCCAGCAGTTCCGCCGCCTGGAAGCCCCTGTTTTTT	CASSSAAWKPLFF
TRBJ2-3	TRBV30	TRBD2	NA	TGTGCCTGGAGTCCCGGGATAGCGGGGAGCACAGATACGCAGTATTTT	CAWSPGIAGSTDTQYF
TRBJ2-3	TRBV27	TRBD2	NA	TGTGCCAGCAGTTTATCTGCGGGAGGGGCAGATACGCAGTATTTT	CASSLSAGGADTQYF
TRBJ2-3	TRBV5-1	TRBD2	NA	TGCGCCAGCAGCAGATTAGCGGGGGCTACAGATACGCAGTATTTT	CASSRLAGATDTQYF
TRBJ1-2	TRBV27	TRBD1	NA	TGTGCCAGCAGTTTCGGACAGGGTGGGGGCTACACCTTC	CASSFGQGGGYTF
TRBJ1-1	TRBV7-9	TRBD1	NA	TGTGCCAGCAGCTTTACAGGGGAGGTCACTGAAGCTTTCTTT	CASSFTGEVTEAFF
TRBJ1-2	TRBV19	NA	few	TGTGCCAGTACCACCCGCGGCCCCGGGGTTAACTATGGCTACACCTTC	CASTTRGPGVNYGYTF
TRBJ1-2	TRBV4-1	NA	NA	TGCGCCAGCAGCCAAGATCTGGATGGCTACACCTTC	CASSQDLDGYTF
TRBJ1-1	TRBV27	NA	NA	TGTGCCAGCAATTTCGGGAGGCAGGGGCCCACTGAAGCTTTCTTT	CASNFGRQGPTEAFF
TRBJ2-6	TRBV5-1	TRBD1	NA	TGCGCCAGCAGCTTACAGGGGGACTTGGGGGCCAACGTCCTGACTTTC	CASSLQGDLGANVLTF
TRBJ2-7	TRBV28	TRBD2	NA	TGTGCCAGCAGTGTCCCGGGACTAGCGGTCTACGAGCAGTACTTC	CASSVPGLAVYEQYF
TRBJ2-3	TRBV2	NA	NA	TGTGCCACCTCAGGACTACGAGATACGCAGTATTTT	CATSGLRDTQYF
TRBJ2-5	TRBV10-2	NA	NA	TGCGCCAGCAGTGAGTCAGGTACATCTCAAGAGACCCAGTACTTC	CASSESGTSQETQYF
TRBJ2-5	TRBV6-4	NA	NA	TGTGCCAGCAGTGAGAGGGACGGGGAGACCCAGTACTTC	CASSERDGETQYF
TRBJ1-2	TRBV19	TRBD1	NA	TGTGCCAGTAGCCCGGGACAGGGCCTCTATGGCTACACCTTC	CASSPGQGLYGYTF
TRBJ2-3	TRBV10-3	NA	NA	TGTGCCATTCAGAAATCCGGGCAGGGCGCGGGGAAAGATACGCAGTATTTT	CAIQKSGQGAGKDTQYF
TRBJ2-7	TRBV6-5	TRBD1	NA	TGTGCCAGCAGGAACAAAGGGGGCAGAGTATACGAGCAGTACTTC	CASRNKGGRVYEQYF
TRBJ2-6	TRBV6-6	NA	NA	TGTGCCAGCAGAGGTACATCAACTGGGGCCAACGTCCTGACTTTC	CASRGTSTGANVLTF
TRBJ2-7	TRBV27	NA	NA	TGTGCCAGCAGGGGGGCAGGGCGGTACGAGCAGTACTTC	CASRGAGRYEQYF
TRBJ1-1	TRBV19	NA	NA	TGTGCCAGTAGTTCTTCCCAGACCTCGAACACTGAAGCTTTCTTT	CASSSSQTSNTEAFF